These 25 T cell receptor beta chains were sequenced from one sample in a study of shared clonotypes between healthy human individuals. Clones were sequenced by immunoSEQ multiplex PCR, and TCRdb holds only the in-frame ones, with some missing. The table lists 90,000 to 150,000 clones, 68% of them singletons, with roughly a quarter in the top ten. Sequences were obtained from memory CD8+ T cells sorted from blood. Specified subset: CD45RO+ cells pooled with CCR7-negative TemRA cells. Receptor source: a woman aged 30 to 39 in good health.

This chain links TRBV27 with TRBJ1-6, with D unresolved. Germline V gene data show CDR1 as MNHEY and CDR2 as SMNVEV (reference sequence). Between the trimmed V and J ends, which lost 0 bases and 7 bases, there was a span of 13 bases. The CDR3 totals 16 residues. The CDR3 nucleotides read TGTGCCAGCAGTTTATCGCCAGGTGCCCCAAATTCACCCCTCCACTTT. As protein: CASSLSPGAPNSPLHF.

The rearrangement links TRBV29-1 to TRBJ2-3, with D perhaps assigned TRBD1 or TRBD2 (5 bases each). Trimming cost V 0 bases and J 10 bases, with 8 bases left between them. This CDR3 is built from 11 residues. Germline V gene sequence: CDR1 SQVTM, CDR2 ANQGSEA. The CDR3 protein is CSVEDQGPQYF. CDR3 DNA: TGCAGCGTTGAAGACCAGGGACCGCAGTATTTT.

The J gene is TRBJ2-7, the V gene TRBV4-1; 11 bases align to TRBD2. Germline CDR1 MGHRA, CDR2 YSYEKL. The CDR3 runs to 19 residues. The trim removed 4 bases at V and 5 bases at J, leaving 19 bases unmatched. CDR3 DNA sequence: TGCGCCAGCAGCCGAGGGTTTGGGACTAGCGGTACCCTATTGGACGAGCAGTACTTC. Amino acid sequence: CASSRGFGTSGTLLDEQYF.

The CDR3 region is CASSPRTSGRGYVDEQFF. The CDR3 nucleotides are TGTGCCAGCAGTCCCCGGACTAGCGGGAGGGGGTATGTCGATGAGCAGTTCTTC. The rearrangement uses TRBV28 and TRBJ2-1; 15 positions agree with TRBD2. The V and J ends lost 5 bases and 8 bases, in that order; junction bases with no gene match: 13. Germline V gives CDR1 MDHEN, CDR2 SYDVKM. The CDR3 runs to 18 residues.

The rearrangement joins TRBV7-9 to TRBJ2-1; 8 nucleotides line up with TRBD1. CDR1 SEHNR and CDR2 FQNEAQ come from the germline V gene (reference sequence). V was clipped by 4 bases and J by 4 bases; unmatched bases: 6. The CDR3 runs 15 residues. CDR3 DNA: TGTGCCAGCAGCTCTGGACAGGGAAAATACAATGAGCAGTTCTTC. It encodes CASSSGQGKYNEQFF.

The gene calls are TRBV25-1 and TRBJ2-7, with 7 bases matching TRBD1. Unmatched junction bases numbered 18, after V lost 2 bases and J lost 5 bases. The CDR3 is 18 amino acids. Germline CDR1 and CDR2: MGHDK and SYGVNS. The CDR3 spells CASSEEARQGTFKNEQYF. The CDR3 nucleotides are TGTGCCAGCAGTGAAGAAGCGAGACAGGGAACTTTTAAGAACGAGCAGTACTTC.

The chain uses TRBV7-9 and TRBJ1-2; D ambiguous. Between the trimmed V and J ends, which lost 3 bases and 2 bases, there was a span of 1 base. In germline, CDR1 is SEHNR, CDR2 FQNEAQ (reference sequence). This CDR3 region has 11 residues. For the CDR3, the DNA is TGTGCCAGCAGCTTCAACTATGGCTACACCTTC. It is translated as CASSFNYGYTF.

The chain recombines TRBV5-1 with TRBJ2-7; 12 positions match TRBD2. The CDR3 spans 16 residues. Germline V gene data show CDR1 as SGHRS and CDR2 as YFSETQ. After removal of 0 bases from V and 3 bases from J, the junction contained 4 bases not matched to a gene. The CDR3 here is CASSLEPLAGGYEQYF. CDR3 nucleotide sequence: TGCGCCAGCAGCTTGGAGCCACTAGCGGGGGGCTACGAGCAGTACTTC.

Worth noting for this clone: This may stem from a read error, because a much larger clone lies one nucleotide away. V usage is TRBV16 and J usage is TRBJ2-7, with 8 bases fitting TRBD1. CDR3 length equals 13 residues. Germline V gene lookup returns CDR1 KGHSY and CDR2 FQNENV. The V segment lost 4 bases and the J segment 4 bases; nucleotides outside the gene matches: 3. CDR3 nucleotides: TGTGCCAGCAGCCCGGACAGGGTATACGAGCAGTACTTC. Its translation is CASSPDRVYEQYF. The whole variable domain, filled in from reference TRBV16 and TRBJ2-7, reads GEEVAQTPKHLVRGEGQKAKLYCAPIKGHSYVFWYQQVLKNEFKFLISFQNENVFDETGMPKERFSAKCLPNSPCSLEIQATKLEDSAVYFCASSPDRVYEQYFGPGTRLTVT.

The chain uses TRBV7-6 and TRBJ1-4; D is unresolved. The ends were cut back, 2 bases at V and 8 bases at J, with 6 bases in the middle. CDR1 SGHVS and CDR2 FNYEAQ come from the germline V gene. The CDR3 is made up of 12 amino acids. Here the CDR3 DNA reads TGTGCCAGCAGCTTAACGGGGGAAAAACTGTTTTTT. It codes for CASSLTGEKLFF.

The chain uses TRBV11-2 and TRBJ2-5; 9 bases agree with TRBD1. The V and J ends lost 1 base and 4 bases, in that order; junction bases with no gene match: 7. CDR1 is SGHAT, CDR2 FQNNGV, per germline. This CDR3 region has 16 residues. The CDR3 loop is CASSLGGQGLRETQYF. CDR3 DNA: TGTGCCAGCAGCTTAGGCGGACAGGGGCTTCGAGAGACCCAGTACTTC. The full variable domain, in which reference TRBV11-2 and TRBJ2-5 provide the parts outside the CDR3, is EAGVAQSPRYKIIEKRQSVAFWCNPISGHATLYWYQQILGQGPKLLIQFQNNGVVDDSQLPKDRFSAERLKGVDSTLKIQPAKLEDSAVYLCASSLGGQGLRETQYFGPGTRLLVL.

This sequence joins TRBV18 and TRBJ2-7; perhaps TRBD1 as D (6 bases). V lost 5 bases and J 0 bases, leaving 14 bases between the germline ends. Germline values: CDR1 KGHSH, CDR2 LQKENI. This CDR3 comprises 15 residues. For the CDR3, the DNA is TGTGCCAGCTCATCCGACAGGAAACTCTCCTACGAGCAGTACTTC. Translated, it gives CASSSDRKLSYEQYF.

The chain has TRBV4-2 and TRBJ2-1; D is uncertain. Between the trimmed V and J ends, which lost 0 bases and 12 bases, there was a span of 15 bases. Germline CDR1 LGHNA, CDR2 YNFKEQ. CDR3 size: 14 residues. CDR3: CASSQDMSPARQFF. The CDR3 DNA follows: TGTGCCAGCAGCCAAGATATGTCCCCTGCGCGGCAGTTCTTC.

The chain recombines TRBV28 with TRBJ1-1; D is unclear. Trimming removed 5 bases from V and 2 bases from J, with 9 bases in between. The CDR3 is 13 residues long. In germline, CDR1 is MDHEN, CDR2 SYDVKM. The CDR3 coding sequence is TGTGCCAGCAGTCCGGACGGAAACACTGAAGCTTTCTTT. Encoded protein: CASSPDGNTEAFF.

The chain is built from TRBV27 and TRBJ1-1; D is possibly TRBD1 (5 bases). Germline V lookup: CDR1 MNHEY, CDR2 SMNVEV (reference sequence). The CDR3 loop spans 13 amino acids. The V end lost 6 bases, the J end lost 5 bases, and 13 bases lay between the germline ends. The CDR3 protein is CASRVGGRTEAFF. CDR3 in DNA: TGTGCCAGCAGGGTCGGGGGGAGGACTGAAGCTTTCTTT.

The chain carries TRBV14 and TRBJ1-1; the D gene is possibly TRBD1 (5 bases). CDR1 and CDR2 (germline): SGHDN, FVKESK. CDR3 length: 16 residues. V was pared by 1 base and J by 4 bases, with 16 bases between. CDR3 nucleotides: TGTGCCAGCAGCCAAGCCCCGTCCCGGGGGACCACTGAAGCTTTCTTT. It translates to CASSQAPSRGTTEAFF.

This clone was counted only a few times. CDR3 loop: CASSDSSGNGANVLTF. The CDR3 DNA reads as TGTGCCAGCAGTGACTCATCGGGGAACGGGGCCAACGTCCTGACTTTC. V gene TRBV6-4 combines with J gene TRBJ2-6; weak D call: TRBD2 (5 bases). Trimming took 0 bases from V and 4 from J, leaving 10 bases between them. Germline lookup yields CDR1 MRHNA and CDR2 SNTAGT. The CDR3 consists of 16 residues.

The rearrangement links TRBV27 to TRBJ2-5, with no clear D. The last part of the DNA fits TRBJ2-7 better; the J call may be wrong. The CDR3 length is 15 residues. Germline V gene data show CDR1 as MNHEY and CDR2 as SMNVEV (reference sequence). The CDR3 reads CASSLTSALTYEQYF. For the CDR3, the DNA is TGTGCCAGCAGTTTGACGTCGGCCTTAACCTACGAGCAGTACTTC.

V gene TRBV4-2 combines with J gene TRBJ1-5, with D unclear. CDR1 is LGHNA and CDR2 is YNFKEQ in the germline V gene. V lost 4 bases and J lost 4, with 11 bases in between. The CDR3 is 14 amino acids. The CDR3 sequence: CASSLFYGNQPQHF. Here the CDR3 DNA reads TGTGCCAGCAGCCTTTTTTACGGAAATCAGCCCCAGCATTTT.

This clone was seen ten or more times. V and J are TRBV6-6 and TRBJ2-2; tentatively, D is TRBD1 or TRBD2 (6 bases each). The CDR3 spans 14 residues. The V gene's germline CDR1 is MNHNY and CDR2 SVGAGI (reference sequence). The ends were cut back, 2 bases at V and 7 bases at J, with 11 bases in the middle. The CDR3 DNA follows: TGTGCCAGCAGTTACCCCAGGGGAGGCGGGGAGCTGTTTTTT. This sequence encodes CASSYPRGGGELFF.

Notes on this clone: Other DNA sequences from this sample encode an identical CDR3 as well. The chain joins TRBV4-1 to TRBJ1-5; D gene uncertain. V was clipped by 0 bases and J by 1 base, with 4 bases between them. This CDR3 region has 14 residues. Germline CDR1 is MGHRA and CDR2 is YSYEKL. The CDR3 sequence is CASSQDESNQPQHF. The CDR3 region has the DNA TGCGCCAGCAGCCAAGACGAGAGCAATCAGCCCCAGCATTTT.

The CDR3 bases are TGTGCCAGCAGTATCTTATTTTTTAACACACAGGGTGGCTACACCTTC. Residues: CASSILFFNTQGGYTF. The gene calls are TRBV28 and TRBJ1-2; possible D gene TRBD1, 6 bases. Trimming took 5 bases from V and 7 from J, leaving 23 bases between them. This CDR3 is built from 16 residues. Germline V gene lookup returns CDR1 MDHEN and CDR2 SYDVKM.

Here the CDR3 reads CASSDASGEAFF. The CDR3 nucleotides read TGTGCCAGCAGTGACGCGTCGGGAGAAGCTTTCTTT. V usage is TRBV2 and J usage is TRBJ1-1; D is unclear. V was clipped by 3 bases and J by 8 bases, with 10 bases between them. Germline values: CDR1 SNHLY, CDR2 FYNNEI. The CDR3 sequence is 12 residues long. The full variable domain, with the rest looked up from reference TRBV2 and TRBJ1-1, is EPEVTQTPSHQVTQMGQEVILRCVPISNHLYFYWYRQILGQKVEFLVSFYNNEISEKSEIFDDQFSVERPDGSNFTLKIRSTKLEDSAMYFCASSDASGEAFFGQGTRLTVV.

J is TRBJ2-1 and V is TRBV4-2, with 9 positions matching TRBD2. The CDR3 loop spans 17 amino acids. Looked up from germline, CDR1 is LGHNA and CDR2 is YNFKEQ. J was trimmed by 10 bases and V by 0 bases; bases with no gene match: 13. CDR3 nucleotide sequence: TGTGCCAGCAGCCAAGATAGGGGCGGGAGGGCCCTATTCGAGCAGTTCTTC. Residues: CASSQDRGGRALFEQFF.

The rearrangement links TRBV19 to TRBJ2-1; 9 positions match TRBD2. This CDR3 is built from 14 residues. Germline CDR1 is LNHDA and CDR2 is SQIVND (reference sequence). The J segment lost 9 bases and the V segment lost 5 bases, leaving 8 bases of the junction unmatched. The CDR3 loop is CASSAGGLAAEQFF. The CDR3 DNA reads as TGTGCCAGTAGTGCCGGGGGACTAGCAGCTGAGCAGTTCTTC.